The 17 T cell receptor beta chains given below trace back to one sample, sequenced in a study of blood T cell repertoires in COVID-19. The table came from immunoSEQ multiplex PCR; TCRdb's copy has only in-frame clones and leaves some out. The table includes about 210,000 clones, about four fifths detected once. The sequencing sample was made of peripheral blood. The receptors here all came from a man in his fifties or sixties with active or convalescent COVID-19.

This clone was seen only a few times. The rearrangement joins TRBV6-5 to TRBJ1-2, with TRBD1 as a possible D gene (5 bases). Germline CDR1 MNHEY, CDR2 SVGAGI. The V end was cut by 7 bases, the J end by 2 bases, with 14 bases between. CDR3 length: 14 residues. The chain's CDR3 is CASKRFGGNYGYTF. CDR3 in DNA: TGTGCCAGCAAGCGATTTGGGGGGAACTATGGCTACACCTTC.

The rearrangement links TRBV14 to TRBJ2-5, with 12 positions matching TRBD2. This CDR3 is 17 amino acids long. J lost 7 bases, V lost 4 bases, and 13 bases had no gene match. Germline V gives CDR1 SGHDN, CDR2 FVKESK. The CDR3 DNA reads TGTGCCAGCAGCCCCCTAGCGGGGGGGCCTTCGGAAGCGACCCAGTACTTC. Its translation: CASSPLAGGPSEATQYF.

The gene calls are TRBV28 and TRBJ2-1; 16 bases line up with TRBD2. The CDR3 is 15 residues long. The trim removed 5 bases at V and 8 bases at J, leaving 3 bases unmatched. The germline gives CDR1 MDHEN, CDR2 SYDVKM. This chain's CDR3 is CASSPGTSGRDEQFF. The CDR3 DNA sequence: TGTGCCAGCAGTCCCGGGACTAGCGGGAGGGATGAGCAGTTCTTC.

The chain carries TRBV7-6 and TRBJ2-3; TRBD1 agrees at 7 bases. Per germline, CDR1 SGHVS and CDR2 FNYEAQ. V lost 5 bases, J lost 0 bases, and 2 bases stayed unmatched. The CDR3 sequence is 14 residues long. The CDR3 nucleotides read TGTGCCAGCAGCCGGGGACAGAGCACAGATACGCAGTATTTT. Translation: CASSRGQSTDTQYF.

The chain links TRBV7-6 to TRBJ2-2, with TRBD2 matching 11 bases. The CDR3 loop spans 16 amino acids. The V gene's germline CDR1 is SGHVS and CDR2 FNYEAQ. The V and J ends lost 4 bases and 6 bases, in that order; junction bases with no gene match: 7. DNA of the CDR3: TGTGCCAGCAGCTCCCAGACTAGCGGGATTTCCGGGGAGCTGTTTTTT. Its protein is CASSSQTSGISGELFF. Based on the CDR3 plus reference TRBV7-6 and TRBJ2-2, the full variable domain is GAGVSQSPRYKVTKRGQDVALRCDPISGHVSLYWYRQALGQGPEFLTYFNYEAQQDKSGLPNDRFSAERPEGSISTLTIQRTEQRDSAMYRCASSSQTSGISGELFFGEGSRLTVL.

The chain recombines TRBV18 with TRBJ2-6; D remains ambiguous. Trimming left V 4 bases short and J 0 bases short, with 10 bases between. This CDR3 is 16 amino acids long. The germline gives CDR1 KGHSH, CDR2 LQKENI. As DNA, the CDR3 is TGTGCCAGCTCACTTCGACAAGACTCTGGGGCCAACGTCCTGACTTTC. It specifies CASSLRQDSGANVLTF. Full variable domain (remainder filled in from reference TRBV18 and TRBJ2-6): NAGVMQNPRHLVRRRGQEARLRCSPMKGHSHVYWYRQLPEEGLKFMVYLQKENIIDESGMPKERFSAEFPKEGPSILRIQQVVRGDSAAYFCASSLRQDSGANVLTFGAGSRLTVL.

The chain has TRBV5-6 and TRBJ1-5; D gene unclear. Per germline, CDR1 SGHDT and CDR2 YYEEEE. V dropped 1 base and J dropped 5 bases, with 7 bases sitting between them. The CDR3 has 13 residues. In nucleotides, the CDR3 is TGTGCCAGCAGCTTGAATGGAGATCAGCCCCAGCATTTT. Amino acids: CASSLNGDQPQHF.

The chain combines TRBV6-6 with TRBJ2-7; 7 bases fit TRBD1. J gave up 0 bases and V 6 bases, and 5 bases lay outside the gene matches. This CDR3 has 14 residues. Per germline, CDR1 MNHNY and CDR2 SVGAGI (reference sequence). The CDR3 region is CASSKDRVSYEQYF. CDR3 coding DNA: TGTGCCAGCAGCAAAGACAGGGTCTCCTACGAGCAGTACTTC.

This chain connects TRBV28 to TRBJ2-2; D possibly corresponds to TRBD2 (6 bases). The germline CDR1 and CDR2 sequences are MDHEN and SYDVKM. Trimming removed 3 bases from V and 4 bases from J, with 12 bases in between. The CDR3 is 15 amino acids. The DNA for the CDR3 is TGTGCCAGCAGTTTCCGGGGACTCGCCACCGGGGAGCTGTTTTTT. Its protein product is CASSFRGLATGELFF.

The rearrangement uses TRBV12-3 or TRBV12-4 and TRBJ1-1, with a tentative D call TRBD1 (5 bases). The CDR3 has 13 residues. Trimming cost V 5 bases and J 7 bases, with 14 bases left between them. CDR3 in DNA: TGTGCCAGCAGTCCGGGGAGGGGCCTTGAAGCTTTCTTT. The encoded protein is CASSPGRGLEAFF.

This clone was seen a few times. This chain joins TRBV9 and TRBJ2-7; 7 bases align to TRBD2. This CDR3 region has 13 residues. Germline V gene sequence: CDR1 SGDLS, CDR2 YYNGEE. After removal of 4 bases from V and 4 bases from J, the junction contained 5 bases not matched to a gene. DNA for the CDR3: TGTGCCAGCAGCCCTGGGGGGGGGTACGAGCAGTACTTC. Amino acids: CASSPGGGYEQYF.

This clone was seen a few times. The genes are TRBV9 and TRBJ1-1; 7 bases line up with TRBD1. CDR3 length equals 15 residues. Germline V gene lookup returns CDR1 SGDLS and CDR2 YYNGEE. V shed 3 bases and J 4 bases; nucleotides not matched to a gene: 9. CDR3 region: CASSAQTGLATEAFF. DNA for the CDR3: TGTGCCAGCAGCGCTCAGACAGGGTTGGCCACTGAAGCTTTCTTT.

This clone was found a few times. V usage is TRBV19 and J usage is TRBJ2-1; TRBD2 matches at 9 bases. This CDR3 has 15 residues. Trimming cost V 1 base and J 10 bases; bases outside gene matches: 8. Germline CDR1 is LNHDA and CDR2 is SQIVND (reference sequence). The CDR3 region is CASSIGGRAEEEQFF. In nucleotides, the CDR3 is TGTGCCAGTAGTATAGGCGGGAGGGCCGAGGAGGAGCAGTTCTTC.

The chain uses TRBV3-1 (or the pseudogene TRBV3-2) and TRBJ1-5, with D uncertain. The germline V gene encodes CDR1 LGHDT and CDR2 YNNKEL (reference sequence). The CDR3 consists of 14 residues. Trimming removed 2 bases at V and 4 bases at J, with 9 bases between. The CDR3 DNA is TGTGCCAGCAGCCAAACGGCGGGAAATCAGCCCCAGCATTTT. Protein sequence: CASSQTAGNQPQHF.

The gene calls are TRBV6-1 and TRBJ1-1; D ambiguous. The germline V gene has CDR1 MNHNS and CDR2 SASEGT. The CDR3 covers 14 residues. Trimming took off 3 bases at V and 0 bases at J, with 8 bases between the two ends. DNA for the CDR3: TGTGCCAGCAGTGAGGCGGCCCTGAACACTGAAGCTTTCTTT. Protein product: CASSEAALNTEAFF.

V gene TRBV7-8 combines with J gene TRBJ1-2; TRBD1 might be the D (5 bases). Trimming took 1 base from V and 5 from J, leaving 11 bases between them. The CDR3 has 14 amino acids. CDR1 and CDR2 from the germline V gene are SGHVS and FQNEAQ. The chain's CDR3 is CASSLGTGLYGYTF. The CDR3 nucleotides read TGTGCCAGCAGCTTAGGTACAGGCTTATATGGCTACACCTTC.

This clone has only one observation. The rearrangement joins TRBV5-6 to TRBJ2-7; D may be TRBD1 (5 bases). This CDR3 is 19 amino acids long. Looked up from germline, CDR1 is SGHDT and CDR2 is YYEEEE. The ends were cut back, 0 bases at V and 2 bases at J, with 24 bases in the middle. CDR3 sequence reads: CASSLGRSRAGFLPYEQYF. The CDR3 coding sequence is TGTGCCAGCAGCTTGGGACGGAGCAGGGCAGGATTTTTACCCTACGAGCAGTACTTC.